The 21 T cell receptor beta chains listed next were all sequenced from one sample in a study of cytomegalovirus exposure and HLA in healthy donors. The assay was immunoSEQ multiplex PCR, and TCRdb's table has in-frame clones only and misses some. The table includes about 130,000 clones, about nine tenths detected once. The sample comprised PBMCs. The receptors were gathered from a young woman in good health and CMV-seronegative.

In its sample, this clone was seen once. The chain uses TRBV19 and TRBJ1-2, with 9 nucleotides matching TRBD1. Germline V lookup: CDR1 LNHDA, CDR2 SQIVND (reference sequence). CDR3 size: 16 residues. The J segment lost 5 bases and the V segment lost 2 bases, leaving 9 bases of the junction unmatched. The DNA for the CDR3 is TGTGCCAGTAGTATATGGGGACAGGGAATTTCTTATGGCTACACCTTC. Amino acid sequence: CASSIWGQGISYGYTF.

The J gene is TRBJ2-3, the V gene TRBV6-4, with 7 bases identical to TRBD1. This CDR3 has 16 amino acids. Losses at the gene ends were 2 bases for V and 0 bases for J; bases not matched to a gene: 5. Germline values: CDR1 MRHNA, CDR2 SNTAGT. The CDR3 DNA follows: TGTGCCAGCAGTGACACGTACAGGGGAAGCACAGATACGCAGTATTTT. Amino acids: CASSDTYRGSTDTQYF.

This sequence joins TRBV30 and TRBJ1-2, with a tentative D call TRBD1 (5 bases). The CDR3 consists of 13 residues. Trimming removed 0 bases from V and 2 bases from J, with 7 bases in between. CDR1 and CDR2 (germline): GTSNPN, SVGIG (reference sequence). In nucleotides, the CDR3 is TGTGCCTGGAGTGTAGGGGTAAACTATGGCTACACCTTC. Amino acid sequence: CAWSVGVNYGYTF.

V is TRBV5-1 and J is TRBJ2-1, with D possibly TRBD2 on 6 matching bases. Trimming left V 2 bases short and J 8 bases short, with 14 bases between. CDR1 and CDR2 (germline): SGHRS, YFSETQ. The CDR3 has 14 amino acids. The CDR3 coding sequence is TGCGCCAGCAGCTTAGGACTATCGTCCGATGAGCAGTTCTTC. This gives the protein CASSLGLSSDEQFF.

This clone was found a few times. V usage is TRBV27 and J usage is TRBJ1-1; D is possibly TRBD1 (5 bases). This CDR3 spans 14 amino acids. V dropped 0 bases and J dropped 4 bases, with 9 bases sitting between them. Germline CDR1 and CDR2: MNHEY and SMNVEV (reference sequence). CDR3 protein: CASSLSGAGTEAFF. The CDR3 DNA follows: TGTGCCAGCAGTTTATCAGGGGCTGGCACTGAAGCTTTCTTT.

CDR3 nucleotides: TGTGCCAGCAGCTTGGTTACCGAGTTGTTTTTT. Translation gives CASSLVTELFF. The genes are TRBV5-6 and TRBJ2-2, with D hard to call. V lost 0 bases and J lost 15, with 9 bases in between. Per germline, CDR1 SGHDT and CDR2 YYEEEE. The CDR3 is 11 amino acids.

V and J are TRBV11-3 and TRBJ2-3; D remains ambiguous. The CDR3 length is 15 residues. Germline V gene data show CDR1 as SGHNT and CDR2 as YENEEA. Trimming removed 3 bases from V and 0 bases from J, with 10 bases in between. The CDR3 spells CASSFVRSSTDTQYF. The DNA of the CDR3 is TGTGCCAGCAGCTTCGTCAGATCTAGCACAGATACGCAGTATTTT.

J is TRBJ2-3 and V is TRBV13, with TRBD2 as a possible D gene (5 bases). The CDR3 is 12 residues long. V was pared by 0 bases and J by 8 bases, with 6 bases between. In germline, CDR1 is PRHDT, CDR2 FYEKMQ (reference sequence). The CDR3 DNA reads as TGTGCCAGCAGCTTAGGCCGGGGTACGCAGTATTTT. Amino acid sequence: CASSLGRGTQYF.

The rearrangement joins TRBV11-3 to TRBJ2-3; 10 bases map to TRBD2. Unmatched junction bases numbered 4, after V lost 5 bases and J lost 5 bases. The V gene's germline CDR1 is SGHNT and CDR2 YENEEA. This CDR3 region has 14 residues. The CDR3 loop is CASSRRLAGDTQYF. The DNA for the CDR3 is TGTGCCAGCAGCAGACGACTAGCGGGAGATACGCAGTATTTT.

The chain uses TRBV2 and TRBJ2-3; D gene uncertain. The V gene's germline CDR1 is SNHLY and CDR2 FYNNEI. V lost 8 bases and J lost 3, with 6 bases in between. The CDR3 runs to 11 residues. CDR3 in amino acids: CASAVTDTQYF. The CDR3, as DNA: TGTGCCAGCGCAGTAACAGATACGCAGTATTTT.

This rearrangement joins TRBV12-5 to TRBJ1-2; 7 positions agree with TRBD1. From germline, CDR1 is LGHNT and CDR2 FRNRAP. Trimming removed 5 bases from V and 7 bases from J; junction bases left unmatched: 7. This CDR3 has 13 amino acids. This CDR3 reads CASGKTGRFGYTF. Written as DNA, the CDR3 is TGTGCTAGTGGTAAGACAGGGAGGTTTGGCTACACCTTC.

The V and J genes are TRBV7-8 and TRBJ2-1; D perhaps matches TRBD1 (5 bases). The germline CDR1 and CDR2 sequences are SGHVS and FQNEAQ. CDR3 size: 13 residues. V gave up 4 bases and J gave up 5 bases, with 9 bases separating them. CDR3 sequence reads: CASSSTVNNEQFF. CDR3 nucleotide sequence: TGTGCCAGCAGCTCGACAGTCAACAATGAGCAGTTCTTC.

The chain carries TRBV4-2 and TRBJ2-1, with 8 bases that match TRBD1. The CDR3 covers 13 residues. V shed 4 bases and J 5 bases; nucleotides not matched to a gene: 1. Germline loops: CDR1 LGHNA, CDR2 YNFKEQ. The CDR3 sequence is CASSLQGDNEQFF. CDR3 sequence (DNA): TGTGCCAGCAGCCTACAGGGGGACAATGAGCAGTTCTTC.

The chain links TRBV15 to TRBJ2-3, with D tentatively TRBD1 (5 bases). Germline assignment: CDR1 LNHNV and CDR2 YYDKDF (reference sequence). The CDR3 has 15 amino acids. V was trimmed by 3 bases and J by 0 bases, leaving 10 bases between them. The CDR3 is CATSSRVTSTDTQYF. CDR3 sequence (DNA): TGTGCCACCAGCAGCAGGGTTACGAGCACAGATACGCAGTATTTT.

This clone came up once. The V call is TRBV11-3, the J call TRBJ2-1; D not resolved. CDR3 length equals 13 residues. V was shortened by 6 bases and J by 5 bases, with 11 bases between the two germline ends. From germline, CDR1 is SGHNT and CDR2 YENEEA. CDR3 loop: CASRADVNNEQFF. The CDR3 nucleotides are TGTGCCAGCAGGGCCGATGTCAACAATGAGCAGTTCTTC.

The J gene is TRBJ2-7, the V gene TRBV7-6; D call uncertain. Germline CDR1 and CDR2: SGHVS and FNYEAQ. V was clipped by 1 base and J by 4 bases, with 11 bases between them. The CDR3 covers 14 residues. This chain's CDR3 is CASSLDQSRYEQYF. The CDR3 DNA sequence: TGTGCCAGCAGCTTAGACCAGTCCCGTTACGAGCAGTACTTC.

The chain links TRBV4-1 to TRBJ2-3; 10 bases match TRBD1. This CDR3 contains 15 residues. V dropped 2 bases and J dropped 5; count of bases not matched to a gene: 4. Germline V gene lookup returns CDR1 MGHRA and CDR2 YSYEKL. CDR3 DNA sequence: TGCGCCAGCAGCCAATCCGGGACAGGGGTAGATACGCAGTATTTT. This codes for CASSQSGTGVDTQYF.

Remarks on this clone: Other nucleotide sequences in the sample specify the same CDR3. The chain carries TRBV7-9 and TRBJ1-1; D unclear. CDR3 length: 14 amino acids. Trimming stripped 1 base from V and 2 bases from J, with 8 bases between. Germline V gene sequence: CDR1 SEHNR, CDR2 FQNEAQ (reference sequence). The CDR3 loop reads CASSLGPGNTEAFF. The CDR3 bases are TGTGCCAGCAGCTTAGGACCGGGTAACACTGAAGCTTTCTTT. Combining the CDR3 with reference TRBV7-9 and TRBJ1-1 gives the whole variable domain DTGVSQNPRHKITKRGQNVTFRCDPISEHNRLYWYRQTLGQGPEFLTYFQNEAQLEKSRLLSDRFSAERPKGSFSTLEIQRTEQGDSAMYLCASSLGPGNTEAFFGQGTRLTVV.

CDR3 amino acids: CASSIESGTEAFF. The CDR3 bases are TGTGCCAGTAGTATTGAGTCCGGCACTGAAGCTTTCTTT. The chain uses TRBV19 and TRBJ1-1, with no clear D. Germline V CDR1 and CDR2: LNHDA, SQIVND (reference sequence). V gave up 3 bases and J gave up 4 bases, with 9 bases separating them. The CDR3 has 13 residues.

The chain has TRBV5-1 and TRBJ2-3; 12 positions agree with TRBD1. Germline-derived CDR1 and CDR2 are SGHRS and YFSETQ. CDR3 length: 15 amino acids. The J segment lost 6 bases and the V segment lost 3 bases, leaving 5 bases of the junction unmatched. CDR3 bases: TGCGCCAGCAGCTCCGGGACAGGGGGCCGGGATACGCAGTATTTT. Translated, it gives CASSSGTGGRDTQYF.

This chain connects TRBV5-5 to TRBJ2-7; the match to TRBD1 covers 8 bases. Germline assignment: CDR1 SGHKS and CDR2 YYEKEE (reference sequence). J gave up 0 bases and V 4 bases, and 3 bases lay outside the gene matches. There are 14 residues in the CDR3. This CDR3 is CASSGGTGSYEQYF. The CDR3 coding sequence is TGTGCCAGCAGCGGGGGGACAGGCTCCTACGAGCAGTACTTC.